Following are 10 T cell receptor beta chains from one sample sequenced in a study of blood T cell repertoires in COVID-19. Assay used: immunoSEQ multiplex PCR; TCRdb lists only in-frame clones, some missing. The data show about 230,000 clones, over 70% seen once. The sequencing sample was made of peripheral blood. The receptors originated from a man between 35 and 55 years old with acute or convalescent COVID-19.

CDR3 sequence reads: CASSPGGQETQYF. CDR3 nucleotides: TGTGCCAGTAGTCCGGGGGGGCAAGAGACCCAGTACTTC. This chain connects TRBV19 to TRBJ2-5; TRBD2 matches at 8 bases. V lost 5 bases to trimming and J lost 2 bases; unmatched junction nucleotides: 1. The length of the CDR3 is 13 residues. Germline V gene sequence: CDR1 LNHDA, CDR2 SQIVND (reference sequence).

The gene calls are TRBV14 and TRBJ1-1; 8 bases agree with TRBD1. Unmatched junction bases numbered 12, after V lost 2 bases and J lost 4 bases. This CDR3 is built from 17 residues. From germline, CDR1 is SGHDN and CDR2 FVKESK. The CDR3 nucleotides read TGTGCCAGCAGCCAATGGGACTTTTTCGACAGGGGCACTGAAGCTTTCTTT. It encodes CASSQWDFFDRGTEAFF. Drawing the rest from reference TRBV14 and TRBJ1-1, the complete variable domain is EAGVTQFPSHSVIEKGQTVTLRCDPISGHDNLYWYRRVMGKEIKFLLHFVKESKQDESGMPNNRFLAERTGGTYSTLKVQPAELEDSGVYFCASSQWDFFDRGTEAFFGQGTRLTVV.

This clone was observed a few times. The chain couples TRBV19 to TRBJ1-1; 11 bases are shared with TRBD1. The CDR3 has 14 amino acids. J was trimmed by 6 bases and V by 6 bases; bases with no gene match: 6. Germline CDR1 reads LNHDA; CDR2 reads SQIVND (reference sequence). CDR3 nucleotide sequence: TGTGCCAGTAGGACCGGGACAGGGGGTCCTGAAGCTTTCTTT. Translating it yields CASRTGTGGPEAFF.

The chain couples TRBV25-1 to TRBJ2-3; 11 nucleotides line up with TRBD1. The CDR3 is made up of 12 amino acids. Germline loops: CDR1 MGHDK, CDR2 SYGVNS. Trimming at V came to 10 bases and at J to 7 bases, leaving 4 bases not matched to a gene. The CDR3 nucleotides read TGTGCCACCGGGACAGGGGGAAATACGCAGTATTTT. Translating gives CATGTGGNTQYF.

The chain couples TRBV19 to TRBJ2-3; 12 nucleotides match TRBD2. V trimming: 6 bases; J trimming: 3 bases; junction bases outside the gene matches: 7. Germline CDR1 LNHDA, CDR2 SQIVND (reference sequence). The CDR3 sequence is 16 residues long. CDR3 loop: CASRETSGRLTDTQYF. The CDR3 DNA sequence: TGTGCCAGTAGGGAGACTAGCGGGAGATTGACAGATACGCAGTATTTT. Combining the CDR3 with reference TRBV19 and TRBJ2-3 gives the whole variable domain DGGITQSPKYLFRKEGQNVTLSCEQNLNHDAMYWYRQDPGQGLRLIYYSQIVNDFQKGDIAEGYSVSREKKESFPLTVTSAQKNPTAFYLCASRETSGRLTDTQYFGPGTRLTVL.

The chain links TRBV4-1 to TRBJ1-3, with 9 bases aligning to TRBD1. The CDR3 sequence is 20 residues long. With 4 bases clipped from V and 2 bases from J, the junction kept 18 bases outside the gene matches. Germline lookup yields CDR1 MGHRA and CDR2 YSYEKL. The CDR3 nucleotides read TGCGCCAGCAGCCTCATGACGGGACAGGGCCGGTGGTATACTGGAAACACCATATATTTT. Translation gives CASSLMTGQGRWYTGNTIYF.

The chain uses TRBV5-1 and TRBJ2-1, with 11 bases matching TRBD1. Per germline, CDR1 SGHRS and CDR2 YFSETQ. CDR3 length: 16 residues. Trimming at V came to 4 bases and at J to 1 base, leaving 4 bases not matched to a gene. In nucleotides, the CDR3 is TGCGCCAGCAGCGAGGGGACAGGGGGTTCCTACAATGAGCAGTTCTTC. Translating it yields CASSEGTGGSYNEQFF.

This clone was found a few times. This chain links TRBV5-4 with TRBJ2-1; the match to TRBD2 covers 9 bases. The germline gives CDR1 SGHNT, CDR2 YYREEE (reference sequence). This CDR3 has 14 residues. The J segment lost 9 bases and the V segment lost 1 base, leaving 5 bases of the junction unmatched. CDR3 in amino acids: CASSLRLAGLEQFF. The CDR3, as DNA: TGTGCCAGCAGCTTGCGGCTAGCGGGACTTGAGCAGTTCTTC. Based on the CDR3 plus reference TRBV5-4 and TRBJ2-1, the full variable domain is ETGVTQSPTHLIKTRGQQVTLRCSSQSGHNTVSWYQQALGQGPQFIFQYYREEENGRGNFPPRFSGLQFPNYSSELNVNALELDDSALYLCASSLRLAGLEQFFGPGTRLTVL.

This chain uses TRBV6-1 with TRBJ1-2; 11 positions agree with TRBD1. The CDR3 sequence is 16 residues long. Germline-derived CDR1 and CDR2 are MNHNS and SASEGT. The trim removed 4 bases at V and 3 bases at J, leaving 7 bases unmatched. CDR3 region: CASSGPRDRGYYGYTF. In DNA form, the CDR3 reads TGTGCCAGCAGTGGGCCCCGGGACAGGGGGTACTATGGCTACACCTTC.

The CDR3 reads CASSTRDRLGEKLFF. DNA for the CDR3: TGTGCCAGCAGCACCCGGGACAGGTTAGGTGAAAAACTGTTTTTT. The gene calls are TRBV3-1 (or the pseudogene TRBV3-2) and TRBJ1-4, with TRBD1 matching over 8 bases. J was trimmed by 7 bases and V by 5 bases; bases with no gene match: 9. Looked up from germline, CDR1 is LGHDT and CDR2 is YNNKEL (reference sequence). The CDR3 runs 15 residues.